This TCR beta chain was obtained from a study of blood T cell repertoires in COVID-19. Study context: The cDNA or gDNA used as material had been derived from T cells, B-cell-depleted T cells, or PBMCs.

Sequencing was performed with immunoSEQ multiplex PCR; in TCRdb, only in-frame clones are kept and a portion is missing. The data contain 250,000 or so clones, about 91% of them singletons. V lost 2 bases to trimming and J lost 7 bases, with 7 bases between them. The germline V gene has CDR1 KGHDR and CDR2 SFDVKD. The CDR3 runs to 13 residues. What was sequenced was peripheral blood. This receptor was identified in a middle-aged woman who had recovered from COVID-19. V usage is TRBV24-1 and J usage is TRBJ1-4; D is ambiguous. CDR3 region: CATSDSPFEKLFF. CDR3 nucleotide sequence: TGTGCCACCAGTGATTCCCCGTTTGAAAAACTGTTTTTT.